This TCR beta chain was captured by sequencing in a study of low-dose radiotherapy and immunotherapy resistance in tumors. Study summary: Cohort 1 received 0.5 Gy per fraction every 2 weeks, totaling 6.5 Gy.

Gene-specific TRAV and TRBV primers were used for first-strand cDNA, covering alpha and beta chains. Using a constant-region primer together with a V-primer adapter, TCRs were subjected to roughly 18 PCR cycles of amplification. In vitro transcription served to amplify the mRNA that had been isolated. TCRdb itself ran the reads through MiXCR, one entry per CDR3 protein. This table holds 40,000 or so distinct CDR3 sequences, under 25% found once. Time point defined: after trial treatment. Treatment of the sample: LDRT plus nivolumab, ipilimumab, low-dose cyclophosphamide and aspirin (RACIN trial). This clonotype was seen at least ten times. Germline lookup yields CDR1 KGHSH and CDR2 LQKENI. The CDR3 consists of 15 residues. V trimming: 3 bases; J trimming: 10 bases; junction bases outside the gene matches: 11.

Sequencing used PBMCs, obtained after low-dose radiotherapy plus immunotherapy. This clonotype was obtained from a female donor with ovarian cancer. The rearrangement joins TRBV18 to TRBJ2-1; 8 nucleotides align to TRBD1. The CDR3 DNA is TGTGCCAGCTCACCCTTGGGACAGGCTATGGTCGAGCAGTTCTTC. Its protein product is CASSPLGQAMVEQFF.